This entry describes one TCR beta chain. Original processing notes: Amplified reference gene primers provided the basis for estimating nucleated cell counts. The table came from immunoSEQ multiplex PCR; TCRdb's copy has only in-frame clones and leaves some out. V and J calls and clone size follow that table, whereas D and trimming were derived from the DNA. Of some 100,000 clones in the sample, roughly 76% were seen once. The CDR3 totals 16 residues. Germline lookup yields CDR1 MGHRA and CDR2 YSYEKL. V was clipped by 1 base and J by 5 bases; unmatched bases: 3. The sample belongs to a study of blood T cell repertoires in COVID-19. About the study: Researchers got acute and convalescent COVID-19 samples from the United States, Italy and Spain. Sources were T cells, B-cell-depleted T cells, or PBMCs; the material itself was cDNA or gDNA.

The chain is built from TRBV4-1 and TRBJ2-1, with 12 positions matching TRBD2. Specimen: peripheral blood. The sequence derives from a human donor in a cohort sampled during active COVID-19. CDR3 residues: CASSQVGLAGHNEQFF. CDR3 bases: TGCGCCAGCAGCCAAGTGGGACTAGCGGGTCACAATGAGCAGTTCTTC.